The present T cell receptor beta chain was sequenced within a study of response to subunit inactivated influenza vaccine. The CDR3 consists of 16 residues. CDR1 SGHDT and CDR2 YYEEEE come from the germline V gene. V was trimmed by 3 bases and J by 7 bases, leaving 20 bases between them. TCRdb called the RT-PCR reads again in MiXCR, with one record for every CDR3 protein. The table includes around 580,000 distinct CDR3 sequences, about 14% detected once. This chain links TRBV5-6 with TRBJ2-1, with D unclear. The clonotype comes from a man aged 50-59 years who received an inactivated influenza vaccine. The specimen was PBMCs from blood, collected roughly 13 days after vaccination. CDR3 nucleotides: TGTGCCAGCAGCTCTCACCGCCCTGGATCCTGGAATGAGCAGTTCTTC. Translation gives CASSSHRPGSWNEQFF.